Listed below are T cell receptor beta chains from one sample, sequenced in a study of blood T cells in healthy people across ages. TCRdb re-derived calls from the 5' RACE reads in MiXCR, one entry per CDR3 protein. The sample includes about 690,000 distinct CDR3 sequences, 40% to 50% seen only once; the top ten take 25% to 30%. The specimen sequenced was blood. These receptors all come from a man at least 80 years old in good health. CDR3s leave out the opening cysteine and the closing phenylalanine or tryptophan. Some rows have no size entry. The others give once, few or many, or a class for an expanded clone.

clone_size v_call cdr3_aa
many TRBV20-1 SARDVQLAY
once TRBV6-2/TRBV6-3 ASSDYGHPQETQY
NA TRBV7-2 ASSPAGGIDTQY
many TRBV20-1 SARTGTNEKLF
NA TRBV6-1 ASSVRTVRYGYT
NA TRBV20-1 SARDSRDFQETQY
NA TRBV6-2/TRBV6-3 ASSYGISYEQY
few TRBV20-1 SAAPGYGQGESYGYT
many TRBV5-1 ASSRTSGGADTQY
NA TRBV4-2 ASTPRLVPPSEQF
many TRBV29-1 SVEDRVGRLAKNIQY
few TRBV7-9 ASSLGTSGIDEQF
NA TRBV3-1 ASSEAQGFSYEQY
NA TRBV11-2 ASSLDPGANEQF
NA TRBV13 ASSPGRDYYGYT
NA TRBV20-1 SAFRTDLSGSPLH
NA TRBV12-3/TRBV12-4 ASTSPNQPQH
NA TRBV12-3/TRBV12-4 ASSGQLEAEQF
NA TRBV20-1 SARDPRVTGELF
NA TRBV6-2/TRBV6-3 ASTLTGAETQY
NA TRBV7-3 ASSWTGDPKNIQY
NA TRBV29-1 SVGEGERKQY
NA TRBV12-5 ASGSSETSGGASEQF
NA TRBV4-1 ASSQDYRDYEQY
NA TRBV12-3/TRBV12-4 ASSVKPNTEAF
NA TRBV5-5 ASSLALRDRGPSYT